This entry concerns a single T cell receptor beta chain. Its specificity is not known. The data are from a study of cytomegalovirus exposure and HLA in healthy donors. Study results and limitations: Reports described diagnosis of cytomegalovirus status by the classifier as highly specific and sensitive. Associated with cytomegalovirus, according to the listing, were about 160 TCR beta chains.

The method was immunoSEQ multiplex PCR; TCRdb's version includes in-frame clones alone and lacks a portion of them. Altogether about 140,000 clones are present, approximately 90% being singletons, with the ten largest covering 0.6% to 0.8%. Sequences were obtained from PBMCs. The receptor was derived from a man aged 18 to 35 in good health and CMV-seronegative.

CDR3 residues: CSVKGHPVRIEAFF. Written as DNA, the CDR3 is TGCAGCGTTAAGGGACACCCCGTACGGATAGAAGCTTTCTTT. The rearrangement uses TRBV29-1 and TRBJ1-1; TRBD1 might be the D (6 bases). This CDR3 is 14 amino acids long. The germline V gene encodes CDR1 SQVTM and CDR2 ANQGSEA. The V gene lost 5 bases and the J gene lost 8 bases, with 21 bases spanning the gap.